This passage covers 29 T cell receptor beta chains from one sample sequenced in a study of blood T cell repertoires in COVID-19 (dated by TCRdb to 2019 to 2021). The library came from the immunoSEQ multiplex PCR assay. TCRdb took over this immuneACCESS table, retaining in-frame rearrangements with V and J assigned. Such tables are incomplete; in checked studies, under half of the missing clones stem from an unresolved V gene, and the remainder is unexplained. The sample table holds a few hundred thousand clones, of which 70% to 90% were seen once. Roughly 4.3% of the sample belongs to the ten largest clones. Source material: PBMCs or T cells enriched from blood (not recorded which). The source is a woman aged 30 to 39 who had recovered from COVID-19.

The genes are TRBV28 and TRBJ2-7, with D unclear. Germline CDR1 and CDR2: MDHEN and SYDVKM. Trimming took off 6 bases at V and 1 base at J, with 10 bases between the two ends. The CDR3 is 13 residues long. CDR3 protein: CASSLDQSYEQYF. In DNA, the CDR3 is TGTGCCAGCAGCCTAGACCAGTCCTACGAGCAGTACTTC.

This clone turned up a few times. The chain has TRBV12-3 or TRBV12-4 and TRBJ1-1, with D perhaps TRBD1 (5 bases). The CDR3 has 13 residues. The V end was cut by 6 bases, the J end by 6 bases, with 14 bases between. The CDR3 here is CASRSRVGAEAFF. The CDR3, as DNA: TGTGCCAGCAGGAGCAGGGTTGGGGCTGAAGCTTTCTTT.

The V call is TRBV30, the J call TRBJ1-2; D call uncertain. The CDR3 consists of 14 residues. Looked up from germline, CDR1 is GTSNPN and CDR2 is SVGIG (reference sequence). The ends were cut back, 4 bases at V and 2 bases at J, with 14 bases in the middle. The CDR3 DNA follows: TGTGCCTGGAACTCCGGGGTGAGGAACTATGGCTACACCTTC. Translation: CAWNSGVRNYGYTF.

The chain links TRBV24-1 to TRBJ1-4, with D maybe TRBD1 (5 bases). V dropped 5 bases and J dropped 2 bases, with 11 bases sitting between them. There are 15 residues in the CDR3. CDR1 and CDR2 from the germline V gene are KGHDR and SFDVKD. In nucleotides, the CDR3 is TGTGCCACCAGTGCGACAGATGGCACTAATGAAAAACTGTTTTTT. The encoded protein is CATSATDGTNEKLFF.

The chain carries TRBV13 and TRBJ1-6, with D hard to call. The CDR3 covers 14 residues. V was pared by 4 bases and J by 8 bases, with 12 bases between. Germline V gene lookup returns CDR1 PRHDT and CDR2 FYEKMQ (reference sequence). Here the CDR3 reads CASSSRETHSPLHF. CDR3 nucleotide sequence: TGTGCCAGCAGCTCCCGGGAGACCCATTCACCCCTCCACTTT.

J is TRBJ1-1 and V is TRBV29-1, with D uncertain. The germline gives CDR1 SQVTM, CDR2 ANQGSEA. There are 13 residues in the CDR3. The V gene lost 7 bases and the J gene lost 6 bases, with 18 bases spanning the gap. The CDR3 loop reads CSAEGRAAAEAFF. Here the CDR3 DNA reads TGCAGCGCCGAGGGAAGGGCAGCCGCTGAAGCTTTCTTT.

This clone turned up a few times. The DNA for the CDR3 is TGTGCCAGCACGGCAAACCGGGACAGTGTGTACGAGCAGTACTTC. Translated, it gives CASTANRDSVYEQYF. The rearrangement links TRBV6-5 to TRBJ2-7; TRBD1 agrees at 7 bases. J lost 4 bases, V lost 7 bases, and 13 bases had no gene match. The germline CDR1 and CDR2 sequences are MNHEY and SVGAGI. The CDR3 consists of 15 residues.

The CDR3 spells CATSRGAGVADTQYF. CDR3 coding DNA: TGTGCCACCAGCAGAGGGGCGGGGGTCGCAGATACGCAGTATTTT. This chain connects TRBV15 to TRBJ2-3; 7 bases are a match to TRBD2. The CDR3 covers 15 residues. Germline CDR1 is LNHNV and CDR2 is YYDKDF (reference sequence). Trimming at V came to 1 base and at J to 4 bases, leaving 5 bases not matched to a gene.

This clone was detected only once. This chain links TRBV18 with TRBJ1-1; TRBD1 matches 9 bases. The V gene's germline CDR1 is KGHSH and CDR2 LQKENI. The CDR3 length is 15 residues. V lost 3 bases to trimming and J lost 1 base; unmatched junction nucleotides: 3. For the CDR3, the DNA is TGTGCCAGCTCACCCAAGGGACAGGGGAACACTGAAGCTTTCTTT. This codes for CASSPKGQGNTEAFF.

The V call is TRBV6-1, the J call TRBJ2-4, with 7 bases identical to TRBD1. This CDR3 region has 14 residues. Trimming at V came to 0 bases and at J to 6 bases, leaving 2 bases not matched to a gene. Per germline, CDR1 MNHNS and CDR2 SASEGT. Here the CDR3 reads CASSEAGQVNIQYF. CDR3 in DNA: TGTGCCAGCAGTGAAGCTGGACAGGTAAACATTCAGTACTTC.

J is TRBJ1-5 and V is TRBV4-2, with D possibly being TRBD1 (5 bases). Germline V gene data show CDR1 as LGHNA and CDR2 as YNFKEQ. This CDR3 has 18 residues. Trimming removed 0 bases from V and 4 bases from J, with 19 bases in between. The CDR3 here is CASSQDWGRAIRNQPQHF. The CDR3 DNA is TGTGCCAGCAGCCAAGATTGGGGCAGGGCGATAAGGAATCAGCCCCAGCATTTT.

The CDR3 sequence is CATKPGQTYYEQYF. The CDR3 bases are TGTGCCACAAAACCGGGACAGACATACTACGAGCAGTACTTC. The rearrangement links TRBV28 to TRBJ2-7; TRBD1 aligns across 7 bases. The V gene end was trimmed by 10 bases and the J gene end by 3 bases; junction bases not matched to a gene: 12. The length of the CDR3 is 14 residues. Germline V gives CDR1 MDHEN, CDR2 SYDVKM.

V is TRBV19 and J is TRBJ1-5; D is perhaps TRBD1 (6 bases). CDR1 is LNHDA and CDR2 is SQIVND in the germline V gene (reference sequence). The CDR3 extends over 17 amino acids. Trimming took 9 bases from V and 0 from J, leaving 21 bases between them. The CDR3 reads CASRAGALKYSNQPQHF. The CDR3 bases are TGTGCCAGCAGGGCAGGGGCACTTAAATATAGCAATCAGCCCCAGCATTTT.

The V call is TRBV7-8, the J call TRBJ1-4, with TRBD1 as a possible D gene (5 bases). The CDR3 consists of 16 residues. V was shortened by 5 bases and J by 6 bases, with 19 bases between the two germline ends. The germline gives CDR1 SGHVS, CDR2 FQNEAQ. CDR3: CASSIVGAGGYEKLFF. For the CDR3, the DNA is TGTGCCAGCAGCATAGTAGGGGCGGGGGGTTATGAAAAACTGTTTTTT. Supplemented by reference TRBV7-8 and TRBJ1-4, the full variable domain reads GAGVSQSPRYKVAKRGQDVALRCDPISGHVSLFWYQQALGQGPEFLTYFQNEAQLDKSGLPSDRFFAERPEGSVSTLKIQRTQQEDSAVYLCASSIVGAGGYEKLFFGSGTQLSVL.

The chain is built from TRBV7-2 and TRBJ2-2; 9 nucleotides match TRBD1. The V gene end was trimmed by 5 bases and the J gene end by 6 bases; junction bases not matched to a gene: 7. Germline CDR1 reads SGHTA; CDR2 reads FQGNSA. This CDR3 has 15 residues. The chain's CDR3 is CASSTAQGAAGELFF. The CDR3 nucleotides read TGTGCCAGCAGCACGGCACAGGGGGCCGCCGGGGAGCTGTTTTTT.

This clone was seen just once. The chain has TRBV28 and TRBJ2-7; D might be TRBD1 (6 bases). Germline V gives CDR1 MDHEN, CDR2 SYDVKM. This CDR3 spans 13 amino acids. V lost 9 bases and J 0 bases, leaving 12 bases between the germline ends. The CDR3: CASRTAHSYEQYF. CDR3 bases: TGTGCCAGTCGGACAGCGCACTCCTACGAGCAGTACTTC.

This sequence joins TRBV29-1 and TRBJ1-3; D possibly corresponds to TRBD1 (5 bases). Trimming cost V 3 bases and J 0 bases, with 9 bases left between them. CDR3 length: 14 residues. From germline, CDR1 is SQVTM and CDR2 ANQGSEA. The CDR3 DNA reads as TGCAGCGTTGACCGACAGATCTCTGGAAACACCATATATTTT. Its translation is CSVDRQISGNTIYF. The full variable domain, in which reference TRBV29-1 and TRBJ1-3 provide the parts outside the CDR3, is SAVISQKPSRDICQRGTSLTIQCQVDSQVTMMFWYRQQPGQSLTLIATANQGSEATYESGFVIDKFPISRPNLTFSTLTVSNMSPEDSSIYLCSVDRQISGNTIYFGEGSWLTVV.

The chain recombines TRBV19 with TRBJ1-2; D perhaps matches TRBD1 (6 bases). V was clipped by 5 bases and J by 4 bases, with 8 bases between them. Germline loops: CDR1 LNHDA, CDR2 SQIVND (reference sequence). The CDR3 totals 12 residues. CDR3 protein: CASSGGPYGYTF. The CDR3 bases are TGTGCCAGTAGTGGGGGCCCCTATGGCTACACCTTC.

The chain couples TRBV5-1 to TRBJ1-2; TRBD1 matches 7 bases. Germline V gene lookup returns CDR1 SGHRS and CDR2 YFSETQ. With 4 bases clipped from V and 5 bases from J, the junction kept 5 bases outside the gene matches. The length of the CDR3 is 13 residues. CDR3 in DNA: TGCGCCAGCAGCCCGGGGACAGTTTATGGCTACACCTTC. It encodes CASSPGTVYGYTF.

The V gene is TRBV5-6, the J gene TRBJ1-4, with D unclear. Germline V gene data show CDR1 as SGHDT and CDR2 as YYEEEE. CDR3 length: 14 amino acids. V dropped 0 bases and J dropped 7 bases, with 10 bases sitting between them. CDR3 DNA: TGTGCCAGCAGCTTGGCGCAGGTTGGTGAAAAACTGTTTTTT. It yields the protein CASSLAQVGEKLFF. Looking up the rest from reference TRBV5-6 and TRBJ1-4 gives the full variable domain: DAGVTQSPTHLIKTRGQQVTLRCSPKSGHDTVSWYQQALGQGPQFIFQYYEEEERQRGNFPDRFSGHQFPNYSSELNVNALLLGDSALYLCASSLAQVGEKLFFGSGTQLSVL.

The rearrangement uses TRBV28 and TRBJ2-2, with D uncertain. Trimming took off 3 bases at V and 6 bases at J, with 8 bases between the two ends. The CDR3 has 13 residues. Germline assignment: CDR1 MDHEN and CDR2 SYDVKM. This chain's CDR3 is CASSFLAPGELFF. CDR3 bases: TGTGCCAGCAGTTTCTTGGCCCCCGGGGAGCTGTTTTTT.

This chain connects TRBV7-2 to TRBJ2-1; 10 bases map to TRBD2. This CDR3 comprises 18 residues. Unmatched junction bases numbered 8, after V lost 3 bases and J lost 0 bases. Germline V gives CDR1 SGHTA, CDR2 FQGNSA. The CDR3 sequence: CASSFDPQRGGSYNEQFF. Here the CDR3 DNA reads TGTGCCAGCAGCTTCGATCCGCAGCGGGGGGGCTCCTACAATGAGCAGTTCTTC. The full variable domain, with the rest looked up from reference TRBV7-2 and TRBJ2-1, is GAGVSQSPSNKVTEKGKDVELRCDPISGHTALYWYRQSLGQGLEFLIYFQGNSAPDKSGLPSDRFSAERTGGSVSTLTIQRTQQEDSAVYLCASSFDPQRGGSYNEQFFGPGTRLTVL.

This clone came up a few times. The V call is TRBV28, the J call TRBJ1-1; 10 nucleotides align to TRBD1. This CDR3 spans 14 amino acids. J gave up 11 bases and V 5 bases, and 11 bases lay outside the gene matches. Germline V lookup: CDR1 MDHEN, CDR2 SYDVKM. CDR3 in amino acids: CASSPRGTGVRAFF. DNA for the CDR3: TGTGCCAGCAGTCCCAGAGGGACAGGGGTGCGGGCTTTCTTT.

V is TRBV27 and J is TRBJ1-6; D uncertain. Looked up from germline, CDR1 is MNHEY and CDR2 is SMNVEV (reference sequence). V gave up 5 bases and J gave up 4 bases, with 12 bases separating them. The CDR3 spans 15 residues. The CDR3 DNA sequence: TGTGCCAGCAGTAGCTGGGCCTTATATAATTCACCCCTCCACTTT. This encodes CASSSWALYNSPLHF.

The chain carries TRBV6-5 and TRBJ2-5, with unresolved D. Looked up from germline, CDR1 is MNHEY and CDR2 is SVGAGI. V was shortened by 5 bases and J by 7 bases, with 11 bases between the two germline ends. The CDR3 consists of 12 residues. The CDR3 DNA sequence: TGTGCCAGCAGTCCTAGGAAGACGACCCAGTACTTC. It encodes CASSPRKTTQYF.

This chain uses TRBV4-2 with TRBJ2-5; 8 bases fit TRBD2. CDR3 size: 16 residues. After removal of 0 bases from V and 8 bases from J, the junction contained 11 bases not matched to a gene. Germline values: CDR1 LGHNA, CDR2 YNFKEQ. CDR3 loop: CASSQDSGVAGGTQYF. CDR3 nucleotides: TGTGCCAGCAGCCAAGATTCCGGGGTGGCGGGAGGTACCCAGTACTTC.

The chain joins TRBV30 to TRBJ1-3; D is uncertain. Per germline, CDR1 GTSNPN and CDR2 SVGIG (reference sequence). Trimming left V 3 bases short and J 1 base short, with 10 bases between. The CDR3 has 14 residues. CDR3 in DNA: TGTGCCTGGAGCCAAGGGAGTTCTGGAAACACCATATATTTT. Amino acids: CAWSQGSSGNTIYF.

The rearrangement links TRBV28 to TRBJ2-7, with D possibly matching TRBD1 (6 bases). Germline CDR1 reads MDHEN; CDR2 reads SYDVKM. CDR3 length: 15 amino acids. Trimming stripped 2 bases from V and 2 bases from J, with 13 bases between. In nucleotides, the CDR3 is TGTGCCAGCAGTTTACCCGGGACACTTACCTACGAGCAGTACTTC. Amino acids: CASSLPGTLTYEQYF.

The rearrangement links TRBV7-9 to TRBJ2-5, with 14 bases identical to TRBD2. This CDR3 region has 15 residues. Germline V gene data show CDR1 as SEHNR and CDR2 as FQNEAQ (reference sequence). V lost 6 bases, J lost 4 bases, and 4 bases stayed unmatched. This CDR3 is CASRWGTSGGETQYF. The DNA for the CDR3 is TGTGCCAGCAGATGGGGGACTAGCGGGGGAGAGACCCAGTACTTC.